This passage covers 20 T cell receptor beta chains from one sample sequenced in a study of T cells after yellow fever vaccination. MiXCR, run by TCRdb on the 5' RACE reads, gives a single entry per CDR3 protein. Of about 550,000 distinct CDR3 sequences listed, about a fifth are singletons. Sequencing was performed on PBMCs, taken 15 days after the yellow fever booster vaccination. The receptors were sampled from a man aged 30 to 45 who received the YFV17D yellow fever vaccine.

This sequence joins TRBV7-8 and TRBJ1-1, with a tentative D call TRBD1 (5 bases). The germline CDR1 and CDR2 sequences are SGHVS and FQNEAQ. CDR3 length equals 12 residues. Trimming removed 5 bases from V and 8 bases from J, with 12 bases in between. The CDR3 protein is CASSELDREAFF. CDR3 DNA sequence: TGTGCCAGCAGCGAGCTAGACAGAGAAGCTTTCTTT.

To note about this clonotype: The junction differs from germline at one of its ends, possibly a read error. This chain joins TRBV7-2 and TRBJ2-3; D gene unclear. Per germline, CDR1 SGHTA and CDR2 FQGNSA. The CDR3 sequence is 14 residues long. The CDR3 nucleotides read TGTGCCAGCAGCTTAGCGCTTCGTCCCAATACCGTTTTTTTT. Its translation: CASSLALRPNTVFF. Complete variable domain (other parts from reference TRBV7-2 and TRBJ2-3): GAGVSQSPSNKVTEKGKDVELRCDPISGHTALYWYRQSLGQGLEFLIYFQGNSAPDKSGLPSDRFSAERTGGSVSTLTIQRTQQEDSAVYLCASSLALRPNTVFFGPGTRLTVL.

This chain connects TRBV15 to TRBJ1-1; D is possibly TRBD1 (5 bases). This CDR3 spans 15 amino acids. V lost 0 bases and J 2 bases, leaving 10 bases between the germline ends. Germline CDR1 reads LNHNV; CDR2 reads YYDKDF (reference sequence). CDR3 nucleotide sequence: TGTGCCACCAGCAGAGAAGGGGCAGGAAACACTGAAGCTTTCTTT. Translating it yields CATSREGAGNTEAFF.

This clonotype was detected only a few times. The rearrangement links TRBV7-2 to TRBJ2-1; 8 bases are shared with TRBD2. This CDR3 is built from 15 residues. Germline V gene data show CDR1 as SGHTA and CDR2 as FQGNSA. Trimming removed 6 bases from V and 2 bases from J; junction bases left unmatched: 6. CDR3: CASRFGRDPYNEQFF. The CDR3 DNA reads as TGTGCCAGCAGATTCGGGAGGGACCCCTACAATGAGCAGTTCTTC.

The chain combines TRBV23-1 with TRBJ1-5, with a weak D call TRBD1 (6 bases). TRBV23-1 is an ORF for which the function is uncertain. Trimming cost V 0 bases and J 3 bases, with 12 bases left between them. The CDR3 runs 16 residues. The CDR3 DNA reads TGCGCCAGCAGTCAATCGGCAGGGGCTTTCAATCAGCCCCAGCATTTT. Translated, it gives CASSQSAGAFNQPQHF.

The V call is TRBV7-2, the J call TRBJ1-2; a possible D gene is TRBD1 (6 bases). The CDR3 length is 13 residues. Germline CDR1 is SGHTA and CDR2 is FQGNSA. The V and J ends lost 2 bases and 8 bases respectively, with 12 bases between them. CDR3 sequence reads: CASSLSYGGGYTF. The CDR3 DNA reads TGTGCCAGCAGCTTATCCTACGGGGGCGGCTACACCTTC.

In its sample, this clonotype was seen a few times. For the CDR3, the DNA is TGTGCCAGCAGCTTAGAATCTAGACCAAGAGAGACCCAGTACTTC. It yields the protein CASSLESRPRETQYF. V is TRBV7-9 and J is TRBJ2-5; D is undetermined. CDR1 is SEHNR and CDR2 is FQNEAQ in the germline V gene (reference sequence). The CDR3 has 15 amino acids. The V and J ends lost 1 base and 4 bases respectively, with 13 bases between them.

This clonotype was found a few times. The chain joins TRBV10-3 to TRBJ2-3; D may be TRBD2 (6 bases). Germline values: CDR1 ENHRY, CDR2 SYGVKD. CDR3 length: 14 amino acids. V gave up 10 bases and J gave up 2 bases, with 16 bases separating them. The CDR3: CATKPGSVTDTQYF. Here the CDR3 DNA reads TGTGCCACAAAACCCGGGAGTGTCACAGATACGCAGTATTTT.

The V and J genes are TRBV7-2 and TRBJ2-1, with TRBD2 matching over 14 bases. Looked up from germline, CDR1 is SGHTA and CDR2 is FQGNSA. Trimming cost V 5 bases and J 13 bases; bases outside gene matches: 4. This CDR3 has 13 amino acids. In DNA, the CDR3 is TGTGCCAGCAGCCAAGGACTAGCGGGAGGTCAGTTCTTC. Translation: CASSQGLAGGQFF.

The rearrangement links TRBV15 to TRBJ2-1; no firm D call. V dropped 0 bases and J dropped 11 bases, with 17 bases sitting between them. CDR1 and CDR2 (germline): LNHNV, YYDKDF (reference sequence). The CDR3 consists of 15 residues. CDR3 residues: CATSRDPKTTGQQFF. Here the CDR3 DNA reads TGTGCCACCAGCAGAGATCCGAAGACCACCGGGCAGCAGTTCTTC.

This clonotype was observed a handful of times. The J gene is TRBJ2-1, the V gene TRBV7-6, with TRBD2 as a possible D gene (5 bases). V lost 5 bases and J 8 bases, leaving 19 bases between the germline ends. Germline V gene data show CDR1 as SGHVS and CDR2 as FNYEAQ. The CDR3 sequence is 15 residues long. CDR3 in amino acids: CASSQGIGRVYEQFF. For the CDR3, the DNA is TGTGCCAGCAGCCAAGGGATAGGGAGAGTCTATGAGCAGTTCTTC.

This clonotype showed up many times. The CDR3 loop is CSVIRQREGLEQYF. The DNA for the CDR3 is TGCAGCGTTATCCGCCAGCGGGAGGGCCTCGAGCAGTACTTC. The chain couples TRBV29-1 to TRBJ2-7; 10 positions agree with TRBD2. This CDR3 is built from 14 residues. The V and J ends lost 5 bases and 6 bases, in that order; junction bases with no gene match: 10. The germline V gene has CDR1 SQVTM and CDR2 ANQGSEA.

As for this clonotype: A read error may account for a junction end that differs from germline. The rearrangement links TRBV20-1 to TRBJ2-5; D possibly corresponds to TRBD2 (6 bases). Germline loops: CDR1 DFQATT, CDR2 SNEGSKA (reference sequence). This CDR3 comprises 15 residues. This CDR3 is CSARVPRGPGESQYF. CDR3 bases: TGCAGTGCTAGAGTGCCGCGGGGACCGGGAGAGAGCCAGTACTTC.

The chain is built from TRBV10-3 and TRBJ2-3; 9 nucleotides line up with TRBD2. The V and J ends lost 6 bases and 3 bases, in that order; junction bases with no gene match: 4. CDR3 length equals 14 residues. Germline CDR1 ENHRY, CDR2 SYGVKD. The CDR3 loop is CAISRTSETDTQYF. In nucleotides, the CDR3 is TGTGCCATCAGCCGGACTAGCGAAACAGATACGCAGTATTTT.

The chain has TRBV5-1 and TRBJ1-1; 8 bases line up with TRBD1. Per the germline V gene, CDR1 is SGHRS and CDR2 is YFSETQ. The CDR3 loop spans 15 amino acids. V gave up 4 bases and J gave up 4 bases; unmatched junction bases: 9. In DNA form, the CDR3 reads TGCGCCAGCAGCCCTCAGACAGGGGTGAGCACTGAAGCTTTCTTT. This codes for CASSPQTGVSTEAFF.

This clonotype turned up a few times. The chain joins TRBV5-5 to TRBJ2-5; possible D gene TRBD1, 6 bases. Trimming stripped 5 bases from V and 9 bases from J, with 20 bases between. CDR1 and CDR2 from the germline V gene are SGHKS and YYEKEE (reference sequence). The CDR3 has 14 residues. The CDR3 loop reads CASSYPGHSIAQYF. The CDR3 DNA is TGTGCCAGCAGTTACCCGGGACACTCGATTGCCCAGTACTTC.

This clonotype was found a few times. The J gene is TRBJ2-1, the V gene TRBV6-1, with D unclear. This CDR3 is 15 amino acids long. Trimming removed 8 bases at V and 1 base at J, with 15 bases between. Germline values: CDR1 MNHNS, CDR2 SASEGT. The CDR3 here is CASGPMRFSYNEQFF. The CDR3 DNA reads as TGTGCCAGCGGGCCAATGAGATTTTCCTACAATGAGCAGTTCTTC.

This clonotype was observed a few times. The chain links TRBV4-3 to TRBJ2-7; D might be TRBD1 (6 bases). The CDR3 consists of 15 residues. Trimming took off 0 bases at V and 2 bases at J, with 11 bases between the two ends. In germline, CDR1 is LGHNA, CDR2 YSLEER. The CDR3 DNA sequence: TGCGCCAGCAGCCAAGACATAGGGGGAACCTACGAGCAGTACTTC. Amino acids: CASSQDIGGTYEQYF.

The chain employs TRBV7-9 and TRBJ1-4, with D unclear. Trimming took off 0 bases at V and 7 bases at J, with 18 bases between the two ends. CDR3 length: 17 residues. Germline V lookup: CDR1 SEHNR, CDR2 FQNEAQ (reference sequence). CDR3: CASSLARGEKRVEKLFF. CDR3 sequence (DNA): TGTGCCAGCAGCTTAGCGCGTGGGGAAAAGAGAGTTGAAAAACTGTTTTTT.

This clonotype was seen more than once but under ten times. This chain joins TRBV14 and TRBJ2-7; 9 bases match TRBD1. Trimming removed 4 bases from V and 3 bases from J; junction bases left unmatched: 4. CDR3 length: 14 residues. Looked up from germline, CDR1 is SGHDN and CDR2 is FVKESK. The CDR3 region has the DNA TGTGCCAGCAGCCCGACAGGGGGGTTCTACGAGCAGTACTTC. This sequence encodes CASSPTGGFYEQYF.